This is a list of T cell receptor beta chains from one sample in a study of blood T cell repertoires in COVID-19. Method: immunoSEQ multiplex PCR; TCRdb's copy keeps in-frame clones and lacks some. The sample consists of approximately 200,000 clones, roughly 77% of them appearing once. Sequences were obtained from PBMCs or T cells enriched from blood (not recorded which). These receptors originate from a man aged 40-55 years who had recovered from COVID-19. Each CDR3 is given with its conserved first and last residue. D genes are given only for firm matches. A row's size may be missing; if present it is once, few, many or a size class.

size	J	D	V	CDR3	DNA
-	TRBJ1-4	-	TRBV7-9	CASSLGQGLYGEKLFF	TGTGCCAGCAGCTTAGGTCAGGGACTGTATGGCGAAAAACTGTTTTTT
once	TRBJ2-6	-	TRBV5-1	CASSTSGANVLTF	TGCGCCAGCTCGACTTCTGGGGCCAACGTCCTGACTTTC
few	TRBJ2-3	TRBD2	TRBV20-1	CSASGGESREGPTDTQYF	TGCAGTGCTAGTGGGGGCGAAAGCCGGGAGGGCCCCACAGATACGCAGTATTTT
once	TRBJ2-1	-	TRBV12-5	CASGLAGFPTGNEQFF	TGTGCTAGTGGTTTGGCGGGGTTCCCAACCGGCAATGAGCAGTTCTTC
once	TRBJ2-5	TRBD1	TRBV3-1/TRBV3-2	CASRPGTGQETQYF	TGTGCCAGCAGACCCGGGACAGGCCAAGAGACCCAGTACTTC
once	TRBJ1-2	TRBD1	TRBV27	CASSARDRDGYTF	TGTGCCAGCAGTGCGCGGGACAGGGATGGCTACACCTTC
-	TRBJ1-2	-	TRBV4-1	CASMVEPSVGGYGYTF	TGCGCCAGCATGGTCGAGCCAAGCGTGGGGGGGTATGGCTACACCTTC
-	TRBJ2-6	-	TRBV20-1	CSASQGTSGANVLTF	TGCAGTGCTAGTCAGGGCACCTCTGGGGCCAACGTCCTGACTTTC
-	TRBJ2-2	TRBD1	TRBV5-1	CASGGQGINTGELFF	TGCGCCAGCGGAGGACAGGGGATTAACACCGGGGAGCTGTTTTTT
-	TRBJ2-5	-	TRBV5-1	CASSYQGTQETQYF	TGCGCCAGCAGCTACCAGGGGACGCAAGAGACCCAGTACTTC
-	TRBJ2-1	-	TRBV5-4	CASSFPGSGAYNEQFF	TGTGCCAGCAGCTTCCCCGGTAGCGGAGCCTACAATGAGCAGTTCTTC
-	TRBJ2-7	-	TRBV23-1	CASKRGLGEQYF	TGCGCCAGCAAACGGGGGTTGGGGGAGCAGTACTTC
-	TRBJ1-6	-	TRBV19	CASSPRGNSPLHF	TGTGCCAGTAGTCCTCGGGGGAATTCACCCCTCCACTTT
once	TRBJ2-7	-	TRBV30	CAWSSRTGGGEQYF	TGTGCCTGGAGTAGTAGAACAGGGGGGGGCGAGCAGTACTTC
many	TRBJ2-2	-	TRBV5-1	CASSLDSKRTGELFF	TGCGCCAGCAGCTTGGATTCAAAACGGACCGGGGAGCTGTTTTTT
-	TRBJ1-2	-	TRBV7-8	CASSLLARNYGYTF	TGTGCCAGCAGCTTATTAGCCCGGAACTATGGCTACACCTTC
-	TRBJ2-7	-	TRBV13	CASSQRHSYEQYF	TGTGCCAGCAGCCAGAGACATTCCTACGAGCAGTACTTC
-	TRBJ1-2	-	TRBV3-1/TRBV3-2	CASSQGAGGYTF	TGTGCCAGCAGCCAGGGGGCTGGCGGCTACACCTTC
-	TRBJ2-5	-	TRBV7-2	CASSPRETQYF	TGTGCCAGCAGCCCGAGAGAGACCCAGTACTTC
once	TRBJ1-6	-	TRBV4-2	CASSSPGRVDSPLHF	TGTGCCAGCAGCTCGCCAGGCAGGGTAGACTCACCCCTCCACTTT
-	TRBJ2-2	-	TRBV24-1	CATSDSGRYTGELFF	TGTGCCACCAGTGATTCAGGGCGGTACACCGGGGAGCTGTTTTTT
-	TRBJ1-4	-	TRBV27	CASSLGTATNEKLFF	TGTGCCAGCAGTTTAGGCACAGCAACTAATGAAAAACTGTTTTTT
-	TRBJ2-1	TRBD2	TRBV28	CASSLLSSGRTNEQFF	TGTGCCAGCAGTTTACTTTCTAGCGGGAGAACGAATGAGCAGTTCTTC
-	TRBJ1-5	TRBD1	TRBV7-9	CASSFNRGSQPQHF	TGTGCCAGCAGCTTTAACAGGGGATCTCAGCCCCAGCATTTT
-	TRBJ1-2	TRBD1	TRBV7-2	CASSPYLTGSQGYTF	TGTGCCAGCAGCCCGTACCTGACAGGGTCGCAAGGCTACACCTTC
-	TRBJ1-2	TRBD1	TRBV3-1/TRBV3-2	CASSPNLGQGGGYTF	TGTGCCAGCAGCCCAAACCTGGGACAGGGTGGTGGCTACACCTTC
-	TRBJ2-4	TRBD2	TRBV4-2	CASSPTQGRTSGLAKNIQYF	TGTGCCAGCAGCCCCACTCAAGGCAGGACTAGCGGGTTAGCCAAAAACATTCAGTACTTC
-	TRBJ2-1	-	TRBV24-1	CATSGGAGSYNEQFF	TGTGCCACCAGTGGAGGAGCCGGCTCCTACAATGAGCAGTTCTTC
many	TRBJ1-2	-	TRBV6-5	CASSPGADYGYTF	TGTGCCAGCAGCCCCGGTGCGGACTATGGCTACACCTTC
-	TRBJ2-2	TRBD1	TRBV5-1	CASSPTGGTGELFF	TGCGCCAGCAGCCCGACAGGGGGGACCGGGGAGCTGTTTTTT
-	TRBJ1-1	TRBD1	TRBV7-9	CASSPSTGTGRAFF	TGTGCCAGCAGCCCATCGACAGGGACAGGTCGAGCTTTCTTT
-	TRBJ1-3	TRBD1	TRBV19	CASSVDRAGNTIYF	TGTGCCAGTAGCGTAGACAGGGCTGGAAACACCATATATTTT
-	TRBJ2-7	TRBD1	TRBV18	CASSRPDRARYEQYF	TGTGCCAGCTCACGACCGGACAGGGCCCGCTACGAGCAGTACTTC
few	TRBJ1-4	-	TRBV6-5	CASSYSWQDSLEKLFF	TGTGCCAGCAGTTACTCTTGGCAGGACAGTCTTGAAAAACTGTTTTTT
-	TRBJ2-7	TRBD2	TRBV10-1	CASSESEAGTYEQYF	TGCGCCAGCAGTGAGTCGGAAGCGGGAACCTACGAGCAGTACTTC
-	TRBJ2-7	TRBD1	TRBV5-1	CASSLAGQGGYEQYF	TGCGCCAGCAGCTTGGCGGGACAGGGGGGTTACGAGCAGTACTTC
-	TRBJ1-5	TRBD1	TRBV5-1	CASSLYRGAQPQHF	TGCGCCAGCAGCTTGTACAGGGGAGCTCAGCCCCAGCATTTT
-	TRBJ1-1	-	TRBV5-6	CASSLFPREAFF	TGTGCCAGCAGCTTGTTTCCGAGGGAAGCTTTCTTT
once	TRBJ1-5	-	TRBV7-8	CASSPRSIRVRGQPQHF	TGTGCCAGCAGCCCCCGTTCGATCAGGGTAAGAGGACAGCCCCAGCATTTT
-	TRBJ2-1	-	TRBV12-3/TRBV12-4	CASSTFDEQFF	TGTGCCAGCAGTACTTTCGATGAGCAGTTCTTC
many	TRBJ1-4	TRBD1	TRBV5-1	CASSTDAGTGGYELFF	TGCGCCAGCAGCACAGACGCCGGGACAGGGGGCTACGAACTGTTTTTT
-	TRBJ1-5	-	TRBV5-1	CASSLSGQPQHF	TGCGCCAGCAGCTTGAGCGGTCAGCCCCAGCATTTT